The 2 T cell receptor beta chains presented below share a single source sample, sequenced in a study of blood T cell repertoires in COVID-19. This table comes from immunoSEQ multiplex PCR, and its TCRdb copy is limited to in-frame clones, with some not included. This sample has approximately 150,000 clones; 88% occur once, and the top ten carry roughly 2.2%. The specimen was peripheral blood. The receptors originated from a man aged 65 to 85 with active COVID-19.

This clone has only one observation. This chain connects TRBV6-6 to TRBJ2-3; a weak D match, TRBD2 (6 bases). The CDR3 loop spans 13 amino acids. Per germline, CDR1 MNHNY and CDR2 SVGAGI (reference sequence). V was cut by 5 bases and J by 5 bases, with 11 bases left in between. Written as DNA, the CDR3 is TGTGCCAGCAGTCCCGGAGGGGAAGATACGCAGTATTTT. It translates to CASSPGGEDTQYF.

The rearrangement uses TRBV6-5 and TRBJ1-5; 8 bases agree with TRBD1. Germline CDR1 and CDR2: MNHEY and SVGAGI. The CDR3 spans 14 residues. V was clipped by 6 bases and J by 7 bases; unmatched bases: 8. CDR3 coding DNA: TGTGCCAGCAGCTACAGGGGGGGAGGGCAGCCCCAGCATTTT. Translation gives CASSYRGGGQPQHF.